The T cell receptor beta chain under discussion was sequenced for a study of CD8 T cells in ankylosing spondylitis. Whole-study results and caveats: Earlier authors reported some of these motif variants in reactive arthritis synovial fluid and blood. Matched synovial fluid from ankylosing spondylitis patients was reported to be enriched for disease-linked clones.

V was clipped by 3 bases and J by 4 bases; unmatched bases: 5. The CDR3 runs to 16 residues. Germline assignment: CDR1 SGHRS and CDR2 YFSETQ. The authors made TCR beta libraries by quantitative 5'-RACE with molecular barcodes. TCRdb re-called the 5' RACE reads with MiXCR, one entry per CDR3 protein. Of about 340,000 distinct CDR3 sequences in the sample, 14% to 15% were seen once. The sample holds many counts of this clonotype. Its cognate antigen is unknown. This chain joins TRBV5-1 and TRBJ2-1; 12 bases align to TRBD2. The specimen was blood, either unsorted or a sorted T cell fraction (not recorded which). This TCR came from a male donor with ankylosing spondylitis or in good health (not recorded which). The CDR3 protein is CASSSVGLAGYNEQFF. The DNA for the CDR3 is TGCGCCAGCAGCTCTGTAGGACTAGCGGGGTACAATGAGCAGTTCTTC.